This T cell receptor beta chain was retrieved from a study of regulatory T cells in long-lasting Graves disease. Germline trimming cut 5 bases from V and 2 bases from J; bases unmatched to any gene: 11. Germline lookup yields CDR1 PRHDT and CDR2 FYEKMQ (reference sequence). The CDR3 totals 16 residues. This clonotype was observed once. The time point: persistent/refractory GD, antithyroid drugs over 5 years with positive TRAb. Following extraction of RNA from PBMCs, that RNA was used to make the TCR library. Sequencing libraries for TCR beta were prepared with iRepertoire HTBI primers and Arm-PCR of CDR3 regions. TCRdb called the multiplex PCR reads again in MiXCR, with one record for every CDR3 protein. The repertoire holds a few hundred thousand distinct CDR3 sequences, with roughly 24% as singletons.

The chain recombines TRBV13 with TRBJ2-7; 8 positions agree with TRBD1. The clonotype was recovered from a woman between 40 and 55 years old with Graves disease. The specimen was peripheral blood mononuclear cells (PBMCs), collected when the disease was refractory, from a patient treated with antithyroid drugs. In DNA, the CDR3 is TGTGCCAGCAGCCCCGAACGGGGACAGGCGCCCTACGAGCAGTACTTC. Translation gives CASSPERGQAPYEQYF.